One sample yielded the 27 T cell receptor beta chains listed below, sequenced in a study of shared clonotypes between healthy human individuals. Assay: immunoSEQ multiplex PCR; the TCRdb copy retains only in-frame clones and omits some. The sample includes approximately 1.5 million clones, about 98.5% of them seen just once. Source material: naive CD4+ T cells sorted from blood. Noted subset: CD45RA+ positively selected. The receptors come from a young man in good health.

V is TRBV28 and J is TRBJ1-1, with D uncertain. V lost 6 bases and J 4 bases, leaving 9 bases between the germline ends. CDR3 length equals 12 residues. Germline assignment: CDR1 MDHEN and CDR2 SYDVKM. CDR3 loop: CASRLYGTEAFF. The CDR3 nucleotides read TGTGCCAGCAGATTGTACGGCACTGAAGCTTTCTTT.

The chain employs TRBV4-2 and TRBJ2-6; no clear D gene. The CDR3 covers 17 residues. Per the germline V gene, CDR1 is LGHNA and CDR2 is YNFKEQ. V lost 3 bases and J 0 bases, leaving 12 bases between the germline ends. The CDR3 nucleotides are TGTGCCAGCAGCCAGGGCGGCGGATACTCTGGGGCCAACGTCCTGACTTTC. It specifies CASSQGGGYSGANVLTF.

The chain recombines TRBV10-3 with TRBJ2-1, with TRBD2 matching 8 bases. The CDR3 loop spans 14 amino acids. The ends lost 7 bases at V and 1 base at J; junction bases unmatched: 3. CDR1 and CDR2 (germline): ENHRY, SYGVKD. CDR3: CAIKRERSYNEQFF. The CDR3 DNA reads as TGTGCCATCAAGCGGGAGAGGTCCTACAATGAGCAGTTCTTC.

A remark on this clone: Other DNA sequences in this sample translate to the same CDR3. CDR3 in DNA: TGCGCCAGCAGCTTGGGCAGGGGAACAGATACGCAGTATTTT. Its protein is CASSLGRGTDTQYF. The chain employs TRBV5-1 and TRBJ2-3, with D perhaps TRBD1 (6 bases). Germline CDR1 is SGHRS and CDR2 is YFSETQ. The CDR3 consists of 14 residues. The germline V and J ends were trimmed by 0 bases and 3 bases, with 8 bases remaining between them.

The chain carries TRBV28 and TRBJ2-3; unclear D gene. The CDR3 totals 12 residues. Trimming shortened V by 5 bases and J by 14 bases, and 17 bases separated the two germline ends. CDR1 and CDR2 from the germline V gene are MDHEN and SYDVKM. CDR3 protein: CASSARVSSAYF. The CDR3, as DNA: TGTGCCAGCAGTGCCCGGGTTAGTTCTGCGTATTTT. Full variable domain (outside the CDR3, taken from reference TRBV28 and TRBJ2-3): DVKVTQSSRYLVKRTGEKVFLECVQDMDHENMFWYRQDPGLGLRLIYFSYDVKMKEKGDIPEGYSVSREKKERFSLILESASTNQTSMYLCASSARVSSAYFGPGTRLTVL.

The V gene is TRBV27, the J gene TRBJ2-1; TRBD2 matches at 8 bases. V was pared by 6 bases and J by 2 bases, with 3 bases of the junction left unmatched. The CDR3 loop spans 14 amino acids. Germline V CDR1 and CDR2: MNHEY, SMNVEV (reference sequence). In nucleotides, the CDR3 is TGTGCCAGCAGCAGACTAGCGACCTACAATGAGCAGTTCTTC. Its translation is CASSRLATYNEQFF.

The V gene is TRBV5-4, the J gene TRBJ2-1; 10 nucleotides line up with TRBD2. Germline V gene lookup returns CDR1 SGHNT and CDR2 YYREEE (reference sequence). This CDR3 is built from 15 residues. The V and J ends lost 4 bases and 4 bases, in that order; junction bases with no gene match: 5. CDR3 residues: CASSPGLAIYNEQFF. As DNA, the CDR3 is TGTGCCAGCAGCCCGGGACTAGCGATATACAATGAGCAGTTCTTC.

CDR3 in DNA: TGTGCCAGCAGTTTACTCTCCGTTGGGGGTCCTACCACAGATACGCAGTATTTT. Translating it yields CASSLLSVGGPTTDTQYF. The rearrangement uses TRBV27 and TRBJ2-3; D tentatively fits TRBD1 or TRBD2 (5 bases each). This CDR3 contains 18 residues. Deletions cut 2 bases from V and 2 bases from J, with 20 bases between. Looked up from germline, CDR1 is MNHEY and CDR2 is SMNVEV (reference sequence).

The chain carries TRBV5-1 and TRBJ2-2, with 7 bases that match TRBD2. Germline trimming cut 4 bases from V and 6 bases from J; bases unmatched to any gene: 9. This CDR3 has 15 amino acids. Germline lookup yields CDR1 SGHRS and CDR2 YFSETQ. CDR3 nucleotides: TGCGCCAGCAGCCGCGGGTCGGGAGGAGCCGGGGAGCTGTTTTTT. Amino acids: CASSRGSGGAGELFF.

V and J are TRBV4-3 and TRBJ2-5; TRBD1 matches at 7 bases. Germline trimming cut 0 bases from V and 3 bases from J; bases unmatched to any gene: 7. The CDR3 is made up of 16 amino acids. The V gene's germline CDR1 is LGHNA and CDR2 YSLEER. CDR3 nucleotide sequence: TGCGCCAGCAGCCAAGATTTGCTCAGGGGGAAAGAGACCCAGTACTTC. Translating gives CASSQDLLRGKETQYF.

The chain is built from TRBV2 and TRBJ2-7; D unresolved. The CDR3 contains 14 residues. V dropped 6 bases and J dropped 0 bases, with 12 bases sitting between them. Germline assignment: CDR1 SNHLY and CDR2 FYNNEI. CDR3 loop: CASRADLSSYEQYF. Written as DNA, the CDR3 is TGTGCCAGCAGGGCGGACCTAAGCTCCTACGAGCAGTACTTC.

A single count supports this clone. The J gene is TRBJ1-2, the V gene TRBV7-9, with unresolved D. Germline-derived CDR1 and CDR2 are SEHNR and FQNEAQ (reference sequence). The CDR3 loop spans 13 amino acids. V lost 5 bases and J lost 4, with 11 bases in between. The CDR3 DNA reads TGTGCCAGCAGCCTCGCGTACGTCTATGGCTACACCTTC. Its protein product is CASSLAYVYGYTF.

The chain employs TRBV7-9 and TRBJ1-3, with a tentative D call TRBD1 (6 bases). CDR1 is SEHNR and CDR2 is FQNEAQ in the germline V gene (reference sequence). V gave up 5 bases and J gave up 2 bases, with 16 bases separating them. CDR3 size: 16 residues. The CDR3 here is CASSPSPGAPGNTIYF. For the CDR3, the DNA is TGTGCCAGCAGCCCCAGTCCGGGGGCGCCTGGAAACACCATATATTTT. Full variable domain (missing parts from reference TRBV7-9 and TRBJ1-3): DTGVSQNPRHKITKRGQNVTFRCDPISEHNRLYWYRQTLGQGPEFLTYFQNEAQLEKSRLLSDRFSAERPKGSFSTLEIQRTEQGDSAMYLCASSPSPGAPGNTIYFGEGSWLTVV.

The chain couples TRBV7-9 to TRBJ1-2; a possible D gene is TRBD1 (6 bases). This CDR3 has 14 amino acids. V was cut by 3 bases and J by 6 bases, with 14 bases left in between. CDR1 and CDR2 (germline): SEHNR, FQNEAQ (reference sequence). The CDR3 sequence: CASSFTTGGNGYTF. In DNA, the CDR3 is TGTGCCAGCAGCTTTACGACAGGAGGAAATGGCTACACCTTC.

This rearrangement joins TRBV5-1 to TRBJ2-3; the D gene is possibly TRBD2 (5 bases). This CDR3 is 14 amino acids long. Germline values: CDR1 SGHRS, CDR2 YFSETQ. The ends were cut back, 0 bases at V and 6 bases at J, with 11 bases in the middle. As DNA, the CDR3 is TGCGCCAGCAGCTTGGAAGGCTCGGGGGATACGCAGTATTTT. Protein: CASSLEGSGDTQYF.

This rearrangement joins TRBV5-6 to TRBJ2-7; the match to TRBD1 covers 7 bases. V lost 4 bases to trimming and J lost 3 bases; unmatched junction nucleotides: 10. Germline values: CDR1 SGHDT, CDR2 YYEEEE. The CDR3 runs 15 residues. In DNA, the CDR3 is TGTGCCAGCAGCAAAAGGGGGACAGTGAACTACGAGCAGTACTTC. Protein sequence: CASSKRGTVNYEQYF.

This sequence joins TRBV7-9 and TRBJ2-7, with TRBD1 matching 7 bases. V shed 1 base and J 0 bases; nucleotides not matched to a gene: 9. The CDR3 runs 17 residues. Germline CDR1 SEHNR, CDR2 FQNEAQ (reference sequence). CDR3 bases: TGTGCCAGCAGCTTAGGGACAGGACCCAATCCCTCCTACGAGCAGTACTTC. This gives the protein CASSLGTGPNPSYEQYF.

J is TRBJ2-6 and V is TRBV13; D uncertain. There are 13 residues in the CDR3. Between the trimmed V and J ends, which lost 2 bases and 1 base, there was a span of 0 bases. Germline CDR1 reads PRHDT; CDR2 reads FYEKMQ (reference sequence). The CDR3 here is CASSLSGANVLTF. The DNA for the CDR3 is TGTGCCAGCAGCTTATCTGGGGCCAACGTCCTGACTTTC.

The chain is built from TRBV10-3 and TRBJ2-1; no clear D. V lost 2 bases and J lost 0, with 8 bases in between. The germline V gene has CDR1 ENHRY and CDR2 SYGVKD. CDR3 length: 15 amino acids. For the CDR3, the DNA is TGTGCCATCAGTGAGGCTCTCAGCTCCTACAATGAGCAGTTCTTC. Its translation is CAISEALSSYNEQFF.

The chain links TRBV5-1 to TRBJ2-5, with unresolved D. This CDR3 is built from 13 residues. The germline V gene encodes CDR1 SGHRS and CDR2 YFSETQ. The germline V and J ends were trimmed by 4 bases and 4 bases, with 11 bases remaining between them. CDR3 residues: CASSAVIPETQYF. The CDR3 DNA follows: TGCGCCAGCAGCGCGGTTATTCCAGAGACCCAGTACTTC. Full variable domain (rest looked up from reference TRBV5-1 and TRBJ2-5): KAGVTQTPRYLIKTRGQQVTLSCSPISGHRSVSWYQQTPGQGLQFLFEYFSETQRNKGNFPGRFSGRQFSNSRSEMNVSTLELGDSALYLCASSAVIPETQYFGPGTRLLVL.

The chain couples TRBV7-9 to TRBJ2-7; 8 nucleotides align to TRBD2. Trimming removed 7 bases from V and 3 bases from J; junction bases left unmatched: 11. CDR3 length equals 15 residues. CDR1 is SEHNR and CDR2 is FQNEAQ in the germline V gene (reference sequence). The CDR3 region is CASIRVSGINYEQYF. In DNA form, the CDR3 reads TGTGCCAGCATCCGGGTTAGCGGGATTAACTACGAGCAGTACTTC.

The chain recombines TRBV5-1 with TRBJ2-3; the D is unclear. Germline CDR1 is SGHRS and CDR2 is YFSETQ. CDR3 length equals 14 residues. V was shortened by 3 bases and J by 3 bases, with 11 bases between the two germline ends. The CDR3, as DNA: TGCGCCAGCAGCTCCGGACGGATAACAGATACGCAGTATTTT. As protein: CASSSGRITDTQYF.

The chain is built from TRBV14 and TRBJ2-5; D uncertain. The CDR3 is 11 residues long. Germline lookup yields CDR1 SGHDN and CDR2 FVKESK. Trimming stripped 3 bases from V and 11 bases from J, with 10 bases between. The CDR3 loop reads CASSQSKPQYF. The CDR3 coding sequence is TGTGCCAGCAGCCAGAGCAAGCCTCAGTACTTC.

The rearrangement uses TRBV7-2 and TRBJ2-1; D is undetermined. V was cut by 5 bases and J by 1 base, with 6 bases left in between. Germline V gene sequence: CDR1 SGHTA, CDR2 FQGNSA. This CDR3 is built from 13 residues. The CDR3 loop reads CASSATSYNEQFF. The DNA of the CDR3 is TGTGCCAGCAGCGCGACATCCTACAATGAGCAGTTCTTC.

With regard to this clone: This CDR3 is also generated by other DNA sequences in the sample. This sequence joins TRBV7-2 and TRBJ2-3; D uncertain. V dropped 1 base and J dropped 1 base, with 3 bases sitting between them. Germline assignment: CDR1 SGHTA and CDR2 FQGNSA. The CDR3 loop spans 13 amino acids. CDR3 bases: TGTGCCAGCAGCTTAGTGGGCACAGATACGCAGTATTTT. Translating it yields CASSLVGTDTQYF.

V is TRBV7-9 and J is TRBJ1-1; D possibly corresponds to TRBD1 (5 bases). This CDR3 comprises 15 residues. Germline lookup yields CDR1 SEHNR and CDR2 FQNEAQ (reference sequence). Trimming took off 5 bases at V and 4 bases at J, with 17 bases between the two ends. The CDR3 is CASSPREGLGTEAFF. Here the CDR3 DNA reads TGTGCCAGCAGCCCCCGGGAGGGGCTGGGCACTGAAGCTTTCTTT.

For this clone: The sample contains more than one DNA sequence encoding this CDR3. The chain joins TRBV5-4 to TRBJ2-3, with 10 bases that match TRBD2. This CDR3 has 16 residues. Germline V gene data show CDR1 as SGHNT and CDR2 as YYREEE (reference sequence). V lost 0 bases and J lost 3; bases outside the gene matches: 4. CDR3 coding DNA: TGTGCCAGCAGCTTGGGGGCTAGCGGGAGTACAGATACGCAGTATTTT. Protein sequence: CASSLGASGSTDTQYF.